A selection of T cell receptor beta chains follows, all from one sample in a study of T cell repertoires in cytomegalovirus infection. In TCRdb, the reads were re-called with MiXCR into one record per CDR3 protein. Of around 800,000 distinct CDR3 sequences listed, approximately 32% are singletons. What these receptors recognize is not known. Here the sequenced sample was cultured CD8+ T cells from PBMCs, taken from culture after CMV antigen stimulation. The receptors were sampled from a human donor in good health (CMV status not recorded). Some clones in this sample may be carry-over from other donors' samples. The conserved cysteine and the conserved F or W are not part of the CDR3 here.

>TRBV7-6|TRBJ1-2
ASSLQVGGGPYGYT
>TRBV7-6|TRBJ1-3
ASSPPGSSSGNTIY
>TRBV6-5|TRBJ2-5
ASQGSGVWETQY
>TRBV7-2|TRBJ2-3
ASSPRGDTDTQY
>TRBV12-3/TRBV12-4|TRBJ1-5
ASSFDRDLYSNQPQH
>TRBV7-6|TRBJ1-3
ASSLDSRTSSGNTIY
>TRBV7-2|TRBJ2-1
ASSLGPYNEQF
>TRBV4-1|TRBJ2-7
ASSQGVGSGYEQY
>TRBV2|TRBJ2-1
ASDHRGSEPPIPYNEQF
>TRBV19|TRBJ1-1
ASSIVREIDTEAF
>TRBV7-6|TRBJ2-5
ASSLAPGAQETQY
>TRBV7-9|TRBJ1-6
ASSLARSLREANNSPLH
>TRBV7-8|TRBJ2-3
ASSLGLPPDTQY
>TRBV27|TRBJ1-4
VSSLSPFATNEKLF
>TRBV5-8|TRBJ2-3
ASSWLASGGSTDTQY
>TRBV7-9|TRBJ1-5
ASASSNQPQH
>TRBV7-6|TRBJ1-2
ASSFGTSVWGYT
>TRBV5-1|TRBJ2-2
ASKVSGGINTGELF
>TRBV27|TRBJ1-1
ASQGVGTEAF
>TRBV7-2|TRBJ2-2
ASSLEGTALTGELF
>TRBV7-2|TRBJ2-3
ASSLAALAGHTDTQY
>TRBV4-3|TRBJ1-1
ASSLGYGAAGTEAF
>TRBV7-6|TRBJ2-1
ASSLEETGALNEQF
>TRBV11-2|TRBJ1-1
ASSLAPDEAF
>TRBV19|TRBJ2-1
ASSIPGGAYNEQF
>TRBV11-2|TRBJ2-3
ASSYLGGGFTDTQY
>TRBV7-9|TRBJ1-4
ASSLGPGINEKLF
>TRBV7-9|TRBJ2-5
ASSRPPRETQY
>TRBV6-5|TRBJ1-6
ASSPGLITYNSPLH
>TRBV5-1|TRBJ2-3
ASSLGPSQGEDTQY
>TRBV10-3|TRBJ2-2
AISDRGDTGELF
>TRBV29-1|TRBJ2-1
SVEGGPRPTGQF
>TRBV25-1|TRBJ2-1
ASRSSGGNEQF
>TRBV4-1|TRBJ1-5
ASSPTGKSNQPQH
>TRBV6-5|TRBJ2-1
ASRPGQGLI
>TRBV27|TRBJ1-1
ASSPPTGGITEAF
>TRBV2|TRBJ2-3
ASSSEGGITDTQY
>TRBV7-6|TRBJ2-4
ASSLETGVGDIQY
>TRBV6-2/TRBV6-3|TRBJ1-3
ASSYHDGSPGNTIY
>TRBV28|TRBJ1-5
ASGGGASNQPQH
>TRBV6-1|TRBJ2-7
ASSFAGTGHEQY
>TRBV6-1|TRBJ2-1
ASRKSSSNEQF
>TRBV7-9|TRBJ2-3
ASRNRGSGTDTQY
>TRBV4-1|TRBJ2-1
ASSQGGVGPGSYNEQF
>TRBV7-2|TRBJ2-3
ASSPWGSSTDTQY
>TRBV15|TRBJ2-7
ATSRDLGVYEQY
>TRBV11-2|TRBJ2-3
ASSPGPIPATDTQY
>TRBV6-5|TRBJ1-4
ASSSPGTGGGDEKLF
>TRBV27|TRBJ2-1
ASSLSSRNEQF
>TRBV15|TRBJ2-3
ATSRSSGLLLNTDTQY
>TRBV6-6|TRBJ2-1
ASFYRSDEQF
>TRBV7-6|TRBJ2-7
ATGDSYEQY
>TRBV7-9|TRBJ2-5
ASSLRKNQETQY
>TRBV27|TRBJ2-1
ASSFIGQGNEQF
>TRBV5-8|TRBJ2-7
ASRGQGVSFSEQY
>TRBV7-2|TRBJ2-2
ASSLGGQGDDTGELF
>TRBV7-9|TRBJ2-7
ASSTRSSYEQY